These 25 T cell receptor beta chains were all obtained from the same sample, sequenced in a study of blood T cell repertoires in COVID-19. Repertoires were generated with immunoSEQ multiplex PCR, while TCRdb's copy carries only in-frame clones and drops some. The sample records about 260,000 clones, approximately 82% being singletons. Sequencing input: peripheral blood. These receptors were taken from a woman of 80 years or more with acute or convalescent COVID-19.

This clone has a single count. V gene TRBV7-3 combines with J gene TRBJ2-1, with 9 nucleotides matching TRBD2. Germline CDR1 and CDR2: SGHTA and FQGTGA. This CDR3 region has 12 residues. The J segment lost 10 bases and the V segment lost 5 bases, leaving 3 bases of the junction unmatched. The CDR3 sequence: CASSPAGGEQFF. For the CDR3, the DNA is TGTGCCAGCAGCCCCGCGGGGGGGGAGCAGTTCTTC.

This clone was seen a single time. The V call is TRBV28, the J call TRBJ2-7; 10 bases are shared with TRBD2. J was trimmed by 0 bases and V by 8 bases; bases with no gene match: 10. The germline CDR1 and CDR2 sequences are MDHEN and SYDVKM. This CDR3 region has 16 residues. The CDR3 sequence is CASVNLAGGYSYEQYF. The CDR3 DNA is TGTGCCAGCGTAAATTTAGCGGGAGGTTACTCCTACGAGCAGTACTTC.

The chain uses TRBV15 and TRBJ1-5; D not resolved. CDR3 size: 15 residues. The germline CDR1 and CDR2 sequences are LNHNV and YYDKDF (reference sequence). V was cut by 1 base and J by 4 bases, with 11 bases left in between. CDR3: CATSRGGRENQPQHF. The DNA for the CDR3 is TGTGCCACCAGCAGAGGTGGGAGAGAGAATCAGCCCCAGCATTTT.

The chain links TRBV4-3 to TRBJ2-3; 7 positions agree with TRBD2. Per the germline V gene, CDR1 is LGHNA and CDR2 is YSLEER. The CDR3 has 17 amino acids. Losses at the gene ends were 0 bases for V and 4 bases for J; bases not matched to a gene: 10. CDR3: CASSQDITGLVADTQYF. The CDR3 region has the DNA TGCGCCAGCAGCCAAGATATAACAGGACTAGTTGCAGATACGCAGTATTTT.

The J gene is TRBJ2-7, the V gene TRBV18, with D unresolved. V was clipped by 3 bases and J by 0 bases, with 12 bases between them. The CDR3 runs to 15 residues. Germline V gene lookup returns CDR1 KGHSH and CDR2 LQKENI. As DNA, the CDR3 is TGTGCCAGCTCACCCAGTTTGGTCGTCTCCTACGAGCAGTACTTC. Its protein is CASSPSLVVSYEQYF.

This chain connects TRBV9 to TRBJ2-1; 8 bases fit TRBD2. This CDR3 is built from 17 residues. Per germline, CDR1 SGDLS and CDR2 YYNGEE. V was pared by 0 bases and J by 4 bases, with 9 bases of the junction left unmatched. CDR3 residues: CASSVGGGAGGYNEQFF. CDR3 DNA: TGTGCCAGCAGCGTAGGCGGCGGGGCGGGAGGTTACAATGAGCAGTTCTTC.

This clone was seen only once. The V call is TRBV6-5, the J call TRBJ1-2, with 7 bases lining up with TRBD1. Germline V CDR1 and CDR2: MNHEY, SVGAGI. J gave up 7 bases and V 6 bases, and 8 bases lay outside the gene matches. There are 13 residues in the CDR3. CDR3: CASRQGTYAGYTF. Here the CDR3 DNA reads TGTGCCAGCAGACAGGGGACCTATGCTGGCTACACCTTC.

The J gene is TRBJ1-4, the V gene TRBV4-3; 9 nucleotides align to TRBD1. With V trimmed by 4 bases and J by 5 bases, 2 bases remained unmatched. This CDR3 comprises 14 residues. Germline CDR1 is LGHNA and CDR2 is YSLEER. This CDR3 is CASSPGQGNEKLFF. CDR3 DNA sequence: TGCGCCAGCAGCCCGGGACAGGGAAATGAAAAACTGTTTTTT.

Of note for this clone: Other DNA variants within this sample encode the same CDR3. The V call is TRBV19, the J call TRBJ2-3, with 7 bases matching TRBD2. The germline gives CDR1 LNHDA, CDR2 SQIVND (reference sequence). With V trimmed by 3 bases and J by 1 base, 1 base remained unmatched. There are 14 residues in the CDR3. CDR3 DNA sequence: TGTGCCAGTAGTATGGGAGGGGGCACAGATACGCAGTATTTT. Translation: CASSMGGGTDTQYF.

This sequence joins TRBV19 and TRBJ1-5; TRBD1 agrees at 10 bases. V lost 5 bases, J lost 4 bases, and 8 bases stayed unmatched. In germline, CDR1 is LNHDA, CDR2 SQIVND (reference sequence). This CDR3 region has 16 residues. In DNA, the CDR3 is TGTGCCAGTAGTCCCCGACAGGGGGCAAGAAATCAGCCCCAGCATTTT. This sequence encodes CASSPRQGARNQPQHF. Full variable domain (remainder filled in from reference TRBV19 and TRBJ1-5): DGGITQSPKYLFRKEGQNVTLSCEQNLNHDAMYWYRQDPGQGLRLIYYSQIVNDFQKGDIAEGYSVSREKKESFPLTVTSAQKNPTAFYLCASSPRQGARNQPQHFGDGTRLSIL.

In nucleotides, the CDR3 is TGTGCCACCAGTGATGGAAACGGGGGACCCACAGATACGCAGTATTTT. This encodes CATSDGNGGPTDTQYF. The J gene is TRBJ2-3, the V gene TRBV24-1; TRBD2 might be the D (6 bases). V was cut by 3 bases and J by 2 bases, with 14 bases left in between. Germline V gene sequence: CDR1 KGHDR, CDR2 SFDVKD. This CDR3 has 16 amino acids.

CDR3 sequence (DNA): TGTGCCAGCAGTTTAGGGCGAATAAACACCGGGGAGCTGTTTTTT. Translated, it gives CASSLGRINTGELFF. This chain joins TRBV28 and TRBJ2-2; the D is unclear. Germline values: CDR1 MDHEN, CDR2 SYDVKM. The CDR3 totals 15 residues. Trimming took 2 bases from V and 2 from J, leaving 9 bases between them. Full variable domain (outside the CDR3, taken from reference TRBV28 and TRBJ2-2): DVKVTQSSRYLVKRTGEKVFLECVQDMDHENMFWYRQDPGLGLRLIYFSYDVKMKEKGDIPEGYSVSREKKERFSLILESASTNQTSMYLCASSLGRINTGELFFGEGSRLTVL.

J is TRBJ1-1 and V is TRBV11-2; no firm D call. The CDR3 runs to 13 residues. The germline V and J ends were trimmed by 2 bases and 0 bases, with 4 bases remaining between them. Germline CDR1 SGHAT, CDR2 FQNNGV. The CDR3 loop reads CASSLQMNTEAFF. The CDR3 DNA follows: TGTGCCAGCAGCTTACAGATGAACACTGAAGCTTTCTTT.

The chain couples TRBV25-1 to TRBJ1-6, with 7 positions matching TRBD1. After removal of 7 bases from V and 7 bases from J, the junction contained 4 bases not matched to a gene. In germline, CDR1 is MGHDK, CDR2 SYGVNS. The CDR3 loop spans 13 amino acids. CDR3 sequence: CASTRQGNSPLHF. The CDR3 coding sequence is TGTGCCAGCACTAGACAGGGAAATTCACCCCTCCACTTT.

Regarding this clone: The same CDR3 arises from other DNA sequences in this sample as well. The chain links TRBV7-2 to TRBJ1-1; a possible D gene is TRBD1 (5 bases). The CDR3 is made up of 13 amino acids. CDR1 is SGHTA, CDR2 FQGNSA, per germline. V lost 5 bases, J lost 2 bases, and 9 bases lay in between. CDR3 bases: TGTGCCAGCAGCCTCGGGACTAACACTGAAGCTTTCTTT. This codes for CASSLGTNTEAFF.

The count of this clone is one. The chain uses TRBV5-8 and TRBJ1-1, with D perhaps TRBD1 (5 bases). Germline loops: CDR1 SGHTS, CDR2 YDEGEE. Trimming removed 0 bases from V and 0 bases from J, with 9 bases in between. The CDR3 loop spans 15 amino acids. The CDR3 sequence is CASSLGQHMNTEAFF. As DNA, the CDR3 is TGTGCCAGCAGCTTGGGACAGCACATGAACACTGAAGCTTTCTTT. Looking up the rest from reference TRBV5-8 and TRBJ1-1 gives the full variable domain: EAGVTQSPTHLIKTRGQQATLRCSPISGHTSVYWYQQALGLGLQFLLWYDEGEERNRGNFPPRFSGRQFPNYSSELNVNALELEDSALYLCASSLGQHMNTEAFFGQGTRLTVV.

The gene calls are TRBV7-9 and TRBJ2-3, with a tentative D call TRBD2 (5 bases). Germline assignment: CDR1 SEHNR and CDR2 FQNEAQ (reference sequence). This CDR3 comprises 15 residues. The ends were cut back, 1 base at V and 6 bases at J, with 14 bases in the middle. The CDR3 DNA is TGTGCCAGCAGCTTAGATCCCGGTGGAGGTGATACGCAGTATTTT. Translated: CASSLDPGGGDTQYF.

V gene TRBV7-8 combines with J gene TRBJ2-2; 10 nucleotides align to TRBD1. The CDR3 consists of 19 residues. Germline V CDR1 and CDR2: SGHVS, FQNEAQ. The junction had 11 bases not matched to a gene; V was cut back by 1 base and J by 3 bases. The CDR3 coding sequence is TGTGCCAGCAGCTTAGGTGCGGGACAGGGGCTGTTTGACACCGGGGAGCTGTTTTTT. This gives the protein CASSLGAGQGLFDTGELFF.

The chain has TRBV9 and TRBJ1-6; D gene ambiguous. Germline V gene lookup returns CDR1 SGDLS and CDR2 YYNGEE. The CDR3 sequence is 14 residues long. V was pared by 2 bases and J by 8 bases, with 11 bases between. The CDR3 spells CASSVKLGDSPLHF. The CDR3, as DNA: TGTGCCAGCAGCGTCAAATTAGGAGATTCACCCCTCCACTTT.

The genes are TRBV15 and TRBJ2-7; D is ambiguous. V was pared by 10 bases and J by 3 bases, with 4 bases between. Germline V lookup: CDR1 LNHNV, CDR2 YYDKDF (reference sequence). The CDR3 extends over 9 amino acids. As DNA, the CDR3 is TGTGCCATCTACTACGAGCAGTACTTC. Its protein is CAIYYEQYF.

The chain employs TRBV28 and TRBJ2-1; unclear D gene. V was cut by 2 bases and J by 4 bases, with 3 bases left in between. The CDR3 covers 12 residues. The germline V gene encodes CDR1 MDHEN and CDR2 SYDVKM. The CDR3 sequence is CASSLTYNEQFF. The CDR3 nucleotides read TGTGCCAGCAGTTTAACTTACAATGAGCAGTTCTTC.

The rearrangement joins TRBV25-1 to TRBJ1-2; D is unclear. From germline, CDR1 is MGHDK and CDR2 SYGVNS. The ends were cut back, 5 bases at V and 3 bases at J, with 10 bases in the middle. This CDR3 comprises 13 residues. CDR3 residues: CASSLQSYYGYTF. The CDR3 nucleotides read TGTGCCAGCAGTCTCCAGTCGTACTATGGCTACACCTTC.

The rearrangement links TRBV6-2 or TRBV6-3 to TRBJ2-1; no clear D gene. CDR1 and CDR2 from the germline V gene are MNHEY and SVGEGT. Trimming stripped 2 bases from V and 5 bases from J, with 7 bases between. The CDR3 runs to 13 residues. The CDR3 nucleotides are TGTGCCAGCAGTTACGAGGCAAACAATGAGCAGTTCTTC. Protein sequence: CASSYEANNEQFF.

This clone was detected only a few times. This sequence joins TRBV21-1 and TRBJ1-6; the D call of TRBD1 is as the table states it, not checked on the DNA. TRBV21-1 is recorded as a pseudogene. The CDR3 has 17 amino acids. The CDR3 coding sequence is TGTGCCAGCAGCAAAGGAACGGACAGGGGAAAAAGTTCACCCCTCCACTTT. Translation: CASSKGTDRGKSSPLHF.

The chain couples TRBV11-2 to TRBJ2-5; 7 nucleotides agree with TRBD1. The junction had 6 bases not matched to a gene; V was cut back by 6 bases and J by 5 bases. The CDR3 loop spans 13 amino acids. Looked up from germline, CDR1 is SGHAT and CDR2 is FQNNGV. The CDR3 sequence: CASRGGALETQYF. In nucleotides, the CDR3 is TGTGCCAGCAGAGGGGGCGCCTTGGAGACCCAGTACTTC.